Listed below are T cell receptor beta chains from one sample, sequenced in a study of OX40 agonist ivuxolimab in advanced cancers. Data came from immunoSEQ multiplex PCR; TCRdb stores just in-frame clones and leaves some out. Of roughly 57,000 clones in the sample, roughly 83% were seen once. The sequencing used CD4+ or CD8+ T cells sorted from blood, collected in a trial of the OX40 agonist ivuxolimab. These receptors all stem from an adult with an advanced solid tumor such as melanoma, head and neck, liver or kidney cancer. CDR3s leave out the opening cysteine and the closing phenylalanine or tryptophan.

V gene	J gene	CDR3 protein
TRBV11-2	TRBJ2-3	ASSLLRGGTTDTQY
TRBV6-1	TRBJ1-1	ASSETYRDTEAF
TRBV7-3	TRBJ1-1	ASSLTGRGTEAF
TRBV6-5	TRBJ2-1	ASSQGQAVGNEQF
TRBV14	TRBJ2-1	ASSQGSKAV
TRBV11-2	TRBJ2-7	ASSLRRDSSYEQY
TRBV10-3	TRBJ2-7	AISTGPSTYEQY
TRBV6-5	TRBJ1-1	ASSYRRTNTEAF
TRBV6-6	TRBJ1-2	ASSLVGWSDYGYT
TRBV7-2	TRBJ1-6	ASSLEGPRGSPLH
TRBV5-1	TRBJ2-3	ATKGTTTTDTQY
TRBV19	TRBJ1-1	ASTTGETEAF
TRBV7-3	TRBJ2-1	ASSFVYQGEQF
TRBV6-6	TRBJ1-5	ASSYDQGYSNQPQH
TRBV2	TRBJ1-2	ASRILDSAGYT
TRBV5-1	TRBJ2-6	ASSFPDPSGANVLT
TRBV30	TRBJ2-5	AWSRLVGETQY
TRBV30	TRBJ1-6	AWERINSPLH
TRBV6-5	TRBJ2-1	ASTPSGRYNEQF